In this sample, the clone carrying this T cell receptor beta chain turned up many times. Its matching antigen is unknown. The data derive from a study of post-analysis software for immune sequencing data. For the study at large: There were relapsing-remitting, secondary progressive and progressive-relapsing multiple sclerosis among the disease courses included.

TCR beta libraries were prepared from cDNA with unique molecular identifiers. One entry per CDR3 protein results from TCRdb running MiXCR on the PCR reads. The data hold around 250,000 distinct CDR3 sequences, with 36% observed a single time. Study-level results: When the samples were clustered directly with F measure, those that had been prepared in the same batch showed strong co-clustering. Several TRBV segments (TRBV5-6, TRBV5-1 and TRBV20-1 among them) occurred more frequently in patients than in controls.

This CDR3 is built from 14 residues. Germline V gives CDR1 SGHDT, CDR2 YYEEEE. Trimming cost V 4 bases and J 5 bases; bases outside gene matches: 8. V usage is TRBV5-6 and J usage is TRBJ2-5; 7 bases are shared with TRBD2. Material: blood. This TCR was sampled from a girl between 10 and 17 years old with multiple sclerosis. CDR3 protein: CASSRWGGWETQYF. In DNA, the CDR3 is TGTGCCAGCAGCCGCTGGGGGGGTTGGGAGACCCAGTACTTC.